One and the same sample provided the 9 T cell receptor beta chains below, sequenced in a study of read filtering for tumor transcriptome and immune sequencing. The library was built from about 400 ng RNA with molecular barcoded adaptors for alpha/delta and beta/gamma chains. TCRdb itself ran the reads through MiXCR, one entry per CDR3 protein. In the table there are about 93,000 distinct CDR3 sequences, 20% to 25% of which are singletons. Material for sequencing was a population of CD138-negative cells sorted from bone marrow. These receptors were collected from a donor aged 40 or over with multiple myeloma.

This clonotype was seen ten or more times. The chain uses TRBV6-5 and TRBJ1-1; D is unresolved. The V and J ends lost 7 bases and 0 bases respectively, with 12 bases between them. The CDR3 consists of 14 residues. Germline-derived CDR1 and CDR2 are MNHEY and SVGAGI. The CDR3 DNA follows: TGTGCCAGCACCCACGACGGCTTGAACACTGAAGCTTTCTTT. Translation gives CASTHDGLNTEAFF.

A few counts support this clonotype. The genes are TRBV12-3 or TRBV12-4 and TRBJ1-5, with a tentative D call TRBD1 (6 bases). There are 16 residues in the CDR3. V was pared by 6 bases and J by 1 base, with 16 bases between. Written as DNA, the CDR3 is TGTGCCAGCAGATTCGAGGGAGGGGGGAGCAATCAGCCCCAGCATTTT. It translates to CASRFEGGGSNQPQHF.

V gene TRBV6-6 combines with J gene TRBJ1-5; TRBD1 matches at 8 bases. The CDR3 has 14 residues. Germline CDR1 MNHNY, CDR2 SVGAGI (reference sequence). The junction had 5 bases not matched to a gene; V was cut back by 6 bases and J by 4 bases. The CDR3 spells CASSGQGGNQPQHF. The CDR3 DNA follows: TGTGCCAGCAGCGGACAGGGAGGAAATCAGCCCCAGCATTTT.

This clonotype was detected many times. The V gene is TRBV28, the J gene TRBJ1-1, with D perhaps TRBD1 (6 bases). Germline V gives CDR1 MDHEN, CDR2 SYDVKM. CDR3 length: 14 residues. V was clipped by 7 bases and J by 5 bases, with 17 bases between them. This CDR3 reads CASTSGGTITEAFF. CDR3 bases: TGTGCCAGCACCTCGGGGGGGACAATAACTGAAGCTTTCTTT.

The sample holds one count of this clonotype. This sequence may be a read error, since a much larger clone differs from it by one base. The conserved phenylalanine or tryptophan is not found at the CDR3 terminus, so this likely reflects a read error. The genes are TRBV29-1 and TRBJ1-5; D unresolved. The V and J ends lost 4 bases and 4 bases respectively, with 14 bases between them. The CDR3 spans 14 residues. Germline lookup yields CDR1 SQVTM and CDR2 ANQGSEA. The CDR3 is CSVVPDGGNQPQHI. CDR3 DNA sequence: TGCAGCGTTGTCCCAGACGGAGGGAATCAGCCCCAGCATATT.

This clonotype was detected a few times. The missing conserved phenylalanine or tryptophan at the end of this CDR3 makes a read error likely. The V and J genes are TRBV7-9 and TRBJ1-4; TRBD1 matches 8 bases. The V gene's germline CDR1 is SEHNR and CDR2 FQNEAQ (reference sequence). The V gene end was trimmed by 5 bases and the J gene end by 9 bases; junction bases not matched to a gene: 8. There are 14 residues in the CDR3. The CDR3 nucleotides are TGTGCCAGCAGCCTGACAGGGGTCCATCAAAAACTGTTTTCT. Its protein product is CASSLTGVHQKLFS.

This clonotype was detected many times. The chain uses TRBV28 and TRBJ1-1; perhaps TRBD1 as D (5 bases). V was cut by 3 bases and J by 6 bases, with 11 bases left in between. The germline V gene has CDR1 MDHEN and CDR2 SYDVKM. The CDR3 spans 13 residues. This chain's CDR3 is CASSLYRSAEAFF. The CDR3 DNA sequence: TGTGCCAGCAGTTTGTACAGGAGCGCTGAAGCTTTCTTT. Supplemented by reference TRBV28 and TRBJ1-1, the full variable domain reads DVKVTQSSRYLVKRTGEKVFLECVQDMDHENMFWYRQDPGLGLRLIYFSYDVKMKEKGDIPEGYSVSREKKERFSLILESASTNQTSMYLCASSLYRSAEAFFGQGTRLTVV.

In this sample, this clonotype turned up a few times. A much more abundant neighbour one base away suggests this may be a read error. The chain links TRBV29-1 to TRBJ2-2; D may be TRBD2 (7 bases). Germline V CDR1 and CDR2: SQVTM, ANQGSEA. This CDR3 region has 13 residues. For the CDR3, the DNA is TGCAGCGTTTATCGGGGGGCCTCCGGGGAGCCGTTTTTT. This encodes CSVYRGASGEPFF.

Concerning this clonotype itself: This sequence may be a read error, since a much larger clone differs from it by one base. This CDR3 fails to terminate in the conserved phenylalanine or tryptophan, so it likely reflects a read error. V and J are TRBV4-1 and TRBJ2-1; 10 nucleotides line up with TRBD2. The CDR3 length is 15 residues. Germline V lookup: CDR1 MGHRA, CDR2 YSYEKL. This CDR3 reads CASSQPSGGHNEQFS. The CDR3 DNA reads as TGTGCCAGCAGCCAACCTAGCGGGGGACACAATGAGCAGTTCTCC.